The rows below give T cell receptor beta chains drawn from one sample of a study of CD8 T cells in Susac syndrome. MiXCR, applied by TCRdb to the immunoSEQ multiplex PCR reads, yields one record per CDR3 protein. The top ten clones hold more than 0.09% of a sample with 200,000 or so distinct CDR3 sequences, under 97% of them seen once. The sequencing input was CD4+ T cells from PBMCs. All receptors derive from a human donor with multiple sclerosis. The CDR3 runs from the conserved cysteine through the conserved F or W. Fields, in order: V gene, D gene, J gene, CDR3 DNA, CDR3 protein. A D gene is named only where the DNA matches it firmly.

TRBV27	TRBD1	TRBJ2-7	TGTGCCAGCAGTTTTACTTTCACAGGGGTCGAGCAGTACTTC	CASSFTFTGVEQYF
TRBV2	-	TRBJ2-3	TGTGCCAGCAGTGACGAACAGAATACGCAGTATTTT	CASSDEQNTQYF
TRBV5-4	-	TRBJ2-3	TGTGCCAGCAGCTTGGTTTACCCAGATACGCAGTATTTT	CASSLVYPDTQYF
TRBV20-1	-	TRBJ1-1	TGCAGTGCTACCCCTGTACATCGCCGGAATGAAGCTTTCTTT	CSATPVHRRNEAFF
TRBV15	-	TRBJ1-2	TGTGCCACCAGCAGAGATCAGGGGCGGTACACCTTC	CATSRDQGRYTF
TRBV6-5	-	TRBJ1-4	TGTGCCAGCAGTTACTCATCCGGCGGTAATGAAAAACTGTTTTTT	CASSYSSGGNEKLFF
TRBV29-1	-	TRBJ1-2	TGCAGCGTTTCATCCGGGGCGGGCGGCTACACCTTC	CSVSSGAGGYTF
TRBV4-3	-	TRBJ2-1	TGCGCCAGCAGCCAAGATAAGGGCACCGAGCAGTTCTTC	CASSQDKGTEQFF
TRBV30	-	TRBJ1-1	TGTGCCCAGAGGCAGGAGTGGGGCACCCTGAACACTGAAGCTTTCTTT	CAQRQEWGTLNTEAFF
TRBV4-1	-	TRBJ2-7	TGCGCCAGCAGCCACCCGGGTACCTCCTACGAGCAGTACTTC	CASSHPGTSYEQYF